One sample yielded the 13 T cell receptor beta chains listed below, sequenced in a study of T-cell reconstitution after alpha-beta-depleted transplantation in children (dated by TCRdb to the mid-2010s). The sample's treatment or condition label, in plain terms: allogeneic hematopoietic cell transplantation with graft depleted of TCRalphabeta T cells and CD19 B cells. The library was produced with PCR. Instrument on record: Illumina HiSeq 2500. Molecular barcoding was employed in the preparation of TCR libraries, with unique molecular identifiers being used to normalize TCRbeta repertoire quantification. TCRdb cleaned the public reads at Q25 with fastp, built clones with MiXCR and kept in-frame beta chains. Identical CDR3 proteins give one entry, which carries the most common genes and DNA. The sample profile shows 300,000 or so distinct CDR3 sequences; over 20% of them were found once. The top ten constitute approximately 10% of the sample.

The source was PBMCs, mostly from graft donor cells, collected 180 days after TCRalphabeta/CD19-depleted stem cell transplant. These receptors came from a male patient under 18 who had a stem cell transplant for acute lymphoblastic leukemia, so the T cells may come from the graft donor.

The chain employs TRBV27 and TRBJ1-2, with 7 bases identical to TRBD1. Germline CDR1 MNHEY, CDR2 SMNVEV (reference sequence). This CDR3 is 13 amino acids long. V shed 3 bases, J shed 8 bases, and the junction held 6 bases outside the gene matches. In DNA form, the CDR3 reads TGTGCCAGCAGTTTCGTAGGGGGCGACGGCTACACCTTC. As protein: CASSFVGGDGYTF.

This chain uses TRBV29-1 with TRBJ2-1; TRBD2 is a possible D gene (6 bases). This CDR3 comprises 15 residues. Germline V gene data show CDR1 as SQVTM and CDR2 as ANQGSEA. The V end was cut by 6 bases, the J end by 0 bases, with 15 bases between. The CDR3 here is CSVRLVPGSYNEQFF. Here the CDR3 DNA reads TGCAGCGTCAGACTAGTCCCAGGCTCCTACAATGAGCAGTTCTTC.

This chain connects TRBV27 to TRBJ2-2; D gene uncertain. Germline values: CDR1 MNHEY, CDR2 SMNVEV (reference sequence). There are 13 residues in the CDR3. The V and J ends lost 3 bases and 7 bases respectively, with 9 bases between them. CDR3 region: CASSLPFYGELFF. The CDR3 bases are TGTGCCAGCAGTTTGCCTTTTTACGGGGAGCTGTTTTTT.

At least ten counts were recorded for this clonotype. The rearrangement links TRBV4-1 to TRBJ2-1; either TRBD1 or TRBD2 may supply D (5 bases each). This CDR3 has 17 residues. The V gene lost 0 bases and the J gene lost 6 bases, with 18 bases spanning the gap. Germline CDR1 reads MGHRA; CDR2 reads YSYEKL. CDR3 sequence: CASSQEWDRGGSNEQFF. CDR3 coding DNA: TGCGCCAGCAGCCAAGAATGGGACCGCGGAGGAAGCAATGAGCAGTTCTTC.

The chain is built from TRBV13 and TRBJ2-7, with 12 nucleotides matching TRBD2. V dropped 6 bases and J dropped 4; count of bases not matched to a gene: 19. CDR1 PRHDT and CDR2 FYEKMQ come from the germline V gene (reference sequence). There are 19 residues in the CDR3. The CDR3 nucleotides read TGTGCCAGCAGAACGTCCTTGGGGCTAGCGGGAGGGCCGTTTTACGAGCAGTACTTC. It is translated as CASRTSLGLAGGPFYEQYF.

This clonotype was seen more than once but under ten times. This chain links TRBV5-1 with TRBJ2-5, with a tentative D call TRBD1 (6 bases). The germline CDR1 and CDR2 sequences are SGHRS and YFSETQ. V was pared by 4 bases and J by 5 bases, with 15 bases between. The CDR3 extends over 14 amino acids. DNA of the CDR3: TGCGCCAGCAGCCCCCTACAGGGAAGGGAGACCCAGTACTTC. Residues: CASSPLQGRETQYF.

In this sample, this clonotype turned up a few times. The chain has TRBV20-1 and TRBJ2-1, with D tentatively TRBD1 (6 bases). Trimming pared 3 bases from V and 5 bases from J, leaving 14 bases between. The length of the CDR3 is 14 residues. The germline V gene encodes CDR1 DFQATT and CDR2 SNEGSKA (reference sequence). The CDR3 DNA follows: TGCAGTGCTAGGGGGGCGGTAAAAGACAATGAGCAGTTCTTC. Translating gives CSARGAVKDNEQFF.

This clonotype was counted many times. CDR3 amino acids: CASSLAGTGRWNTEAFF. As DNA, the CDR3 is TGCGCCAGCAGCTTGGCCGGGACAGGGAGGTGGAACACTGAAGCTTTCTTT. The J gene is TRBJ1-1, the V gene TRBV5-1; 9 bases are a match to TRBD1. The germline V gene encodes CDR1 SGHRS and CDR2 YFSETQ. With 0 bases clipped from V and 1 base from J, the junction kept 7 bases outside the gene matches. This CDR3 is 17 amino acids long.

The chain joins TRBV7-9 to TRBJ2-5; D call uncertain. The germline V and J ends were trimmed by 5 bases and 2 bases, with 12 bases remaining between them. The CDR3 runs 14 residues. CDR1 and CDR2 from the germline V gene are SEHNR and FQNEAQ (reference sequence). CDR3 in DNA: TGTGCCAGCAGCCGTGCGACGTTACAAGAGACCCAGTACTTC. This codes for CASSRATLQETQYF.

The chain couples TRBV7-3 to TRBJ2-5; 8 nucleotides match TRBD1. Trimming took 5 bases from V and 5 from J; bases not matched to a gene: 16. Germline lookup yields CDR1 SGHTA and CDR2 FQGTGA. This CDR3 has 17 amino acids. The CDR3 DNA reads TGTGCCAGCAGCCCCAGGGGGCCTCGACCTCGGTGGGAGACCCAGTACTTC. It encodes CASSPRGPRPRWETQYF.

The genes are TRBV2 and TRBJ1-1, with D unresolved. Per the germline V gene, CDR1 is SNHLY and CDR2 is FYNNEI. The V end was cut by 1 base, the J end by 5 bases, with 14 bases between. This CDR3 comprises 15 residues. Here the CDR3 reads CASSEGEGGVTEAFF. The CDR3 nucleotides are TGTGCCAGCAGTGAAGGGGAGGGCGGTGTGACTGAAGCTTTCTTT.

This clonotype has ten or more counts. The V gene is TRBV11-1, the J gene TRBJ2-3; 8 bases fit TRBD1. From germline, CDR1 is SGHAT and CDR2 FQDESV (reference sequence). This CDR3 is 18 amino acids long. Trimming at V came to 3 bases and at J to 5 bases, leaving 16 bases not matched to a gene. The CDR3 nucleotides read TGTGCCAGCAGCTTTCGTCCGGCGTTGGACAGGGTAAAAGATACGCAGTATTTT. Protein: CASSFRPALDRVKDTQYF.

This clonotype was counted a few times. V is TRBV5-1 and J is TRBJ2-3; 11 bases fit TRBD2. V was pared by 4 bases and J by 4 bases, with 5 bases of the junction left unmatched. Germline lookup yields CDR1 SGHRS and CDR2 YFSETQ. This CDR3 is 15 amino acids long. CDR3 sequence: CASSLTSGSADTQYF. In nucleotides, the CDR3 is TGCGCCAGCAGCCTAACTAGCGGGAGCGCAGATACGCAGTATTTT.